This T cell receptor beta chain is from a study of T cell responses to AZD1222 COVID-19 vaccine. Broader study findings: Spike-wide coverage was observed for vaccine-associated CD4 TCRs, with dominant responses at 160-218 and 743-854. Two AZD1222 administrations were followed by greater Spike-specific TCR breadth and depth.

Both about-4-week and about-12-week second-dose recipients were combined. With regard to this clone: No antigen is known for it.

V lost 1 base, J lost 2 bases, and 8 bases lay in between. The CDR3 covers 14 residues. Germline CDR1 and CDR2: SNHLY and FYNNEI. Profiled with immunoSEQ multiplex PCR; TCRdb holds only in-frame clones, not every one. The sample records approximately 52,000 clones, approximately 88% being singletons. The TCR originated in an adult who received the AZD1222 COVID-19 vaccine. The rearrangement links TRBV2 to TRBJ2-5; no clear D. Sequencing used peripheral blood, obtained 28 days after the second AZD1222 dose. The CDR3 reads CASSEGHPQETQYF. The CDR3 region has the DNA TGTGCCAGCAGTGAAGGGCACCCGCAAGAGACCCAGTACTTC.